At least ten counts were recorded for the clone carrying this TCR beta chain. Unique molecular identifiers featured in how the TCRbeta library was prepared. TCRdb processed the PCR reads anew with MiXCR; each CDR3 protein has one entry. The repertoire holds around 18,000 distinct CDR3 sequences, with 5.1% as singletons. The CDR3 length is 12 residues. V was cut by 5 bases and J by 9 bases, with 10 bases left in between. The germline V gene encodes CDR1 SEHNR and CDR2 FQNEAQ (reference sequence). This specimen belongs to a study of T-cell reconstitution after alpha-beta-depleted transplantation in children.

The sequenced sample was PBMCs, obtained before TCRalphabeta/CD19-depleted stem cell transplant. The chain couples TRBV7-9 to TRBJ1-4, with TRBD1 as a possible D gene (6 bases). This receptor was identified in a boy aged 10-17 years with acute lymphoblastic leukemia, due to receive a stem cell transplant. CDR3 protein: CASSPGGQKLFF. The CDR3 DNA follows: TGTGCCAGCAGCCCCGGGGGCCAAAAACTGTTTTTT.